This TCR beta chain was identified in a study of radiation and T cells in renal cell carcinoma. Study observations and caveats: From baseline, blood top tumor clonotypes peaked at 2 weeks post-radiation.

This clone was counted only a few times. Its antigen remains unidentified. Sample time point: blood 4 weeks post-SBRT, at nephrectomy. Documented treatment: 15 Gy SBRT to primary tumor, nephrectomy 4 weeks later. Nephrectomy followed 15 Gy stereotactic body radiation by 4 weeks. The repertoire was sequenced with immunoSEQ multiplex PCR; TCRdb's copy has only in-frame clones and lacks some. Of approximately 150,000 clones detected, 86% appear once; the ten largest clones hold around 17%. Trimming shortened V by 10 bases and J by 3 bases, and 14 bases separated the two germline ends. This CDR3 spans 13 amino acids. CDR1 is LNHDA and CDR2 is SQIVND in the germline V gene (reference sequence).

The chain employs TRBV19 and TRBJ2-3; D remains unclear. The receptor's source is a woman between 50 and 59 years old with renal cell carcinoma. Sample: blood, taken from a patient whose treatment included radiotherapy and nephrectomy. Here the CDR3 DNA reads TGTGCCACCCGCTGGGGTTCGACAGATACGCAGTATTTT. Amino acids: CATRWGSTDTQYF.